This T cell receptor (beta chain) was identified in a study of blood T cell repertoires in COVID-19. A remark on this clone: Distinct nucleotide sequences in the sample also encode this CDR3.

CDR1 and CDR2 from the germline V gene are LNHDA and SQIVND (reference sequence). CDR3 size: 13 residues. The germline V and J ends were trimmed by 4 bases and 2 bases, with 8 bases remaining between them. The authors' processing: Nucleated cell counts were estimated from reference gene primer amplification. Data came from immunoSEQ multiplex PCR; TCRdb stores just in-frame clones and leaves some out. V and J calls and clone size follow that table, whereas D and trimming were derived from the DNA. The profile covers 300,000 or so clones, with around 83% appearing a single time and about 1.2% taken by the ten largest.

The sample comprised peripheral blood. V usage is TRBV19 and J usage is TRBJ2-5; D remains ambiguous. This receptor was obtained from a woman aged 50 to 60 with acute or convalescent COVID-19. The CDR3 sequence is CASSRAGQETQYF. DNA of the CDR3: TGTGCCAGTAGTAGGGCAGGACAAGAGACCCAGTACTTC.